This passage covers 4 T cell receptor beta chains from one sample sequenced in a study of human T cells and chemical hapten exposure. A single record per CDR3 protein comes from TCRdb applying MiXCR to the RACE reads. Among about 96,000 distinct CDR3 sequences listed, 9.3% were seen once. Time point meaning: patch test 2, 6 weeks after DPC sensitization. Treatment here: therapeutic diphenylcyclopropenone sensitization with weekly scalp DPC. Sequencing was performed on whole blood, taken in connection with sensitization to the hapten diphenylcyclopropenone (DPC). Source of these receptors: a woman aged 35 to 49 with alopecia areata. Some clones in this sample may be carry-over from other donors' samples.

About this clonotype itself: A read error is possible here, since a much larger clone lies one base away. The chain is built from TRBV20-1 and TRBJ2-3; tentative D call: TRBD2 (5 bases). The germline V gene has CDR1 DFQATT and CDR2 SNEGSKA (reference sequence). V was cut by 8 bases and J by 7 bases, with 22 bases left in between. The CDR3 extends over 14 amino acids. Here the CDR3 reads CSSNSAGDTHTQYF. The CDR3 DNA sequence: TGCAGTTCCAATAGCGCCGGAGATACACATACGCAGTATTTT.

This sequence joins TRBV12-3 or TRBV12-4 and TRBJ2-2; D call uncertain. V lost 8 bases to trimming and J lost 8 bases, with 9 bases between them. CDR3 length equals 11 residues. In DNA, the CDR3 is TGTGCCAGCGCACAGCCGGGGGAGCTGTTTTTT. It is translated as CASAQPGELFF.

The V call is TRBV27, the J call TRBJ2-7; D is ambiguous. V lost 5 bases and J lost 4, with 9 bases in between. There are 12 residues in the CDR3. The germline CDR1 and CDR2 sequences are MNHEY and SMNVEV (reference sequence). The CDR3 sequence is CASSVNYYEQYF. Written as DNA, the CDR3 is TGTGCCAGCAGTGTGAACTATTACGAGCAGTACTTC.

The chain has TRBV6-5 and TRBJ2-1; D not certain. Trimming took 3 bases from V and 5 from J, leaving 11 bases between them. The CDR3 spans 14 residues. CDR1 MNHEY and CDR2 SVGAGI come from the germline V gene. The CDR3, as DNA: TGTGCCAGCAGTTATGACTGGGGAAACAATGAGCAGTTCTTC. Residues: CASSYDWGNNEQFF.